These 18 T cell receptor beta chains were all obtained from the same sample, sequenced in a study of T cell responses to AZD1222 COVID-19 vaccine. Some clones are missing from TCRdb's copy, which holds only in-frame ones; the method was immunoSEQ multiplex PCR. The profile covers about 85,000 clones, with approximately 86% appearing a single time and approximately 6.3% taken by the ten largest. The sequences come from peripheral blood, collected on day 0 of AZD1222 vaccination. These receptors all stem from an adult in good health.

This clone is medium-sized by share. The rearrangement uses TRBV28 and TRBJ2-7; 8 bases map to TRBD2. The CDR3 is made up of 16 amino acids. The V gene's germline CDR1 is MDHEN and CDR2 SYDVKM. The V and J ends lost 7 bases and 1 base, in that order; junction bases with no gene match: 12. The CDR3 loop is CASTSLAGRESYEQYF. The CDR3, as DNA: TGTGCCAGCACTTCTTTAGCGGGGAGAGAATCCTACGAGCAGTACTTC.

The genes are TRBV28 and TRBJ2-7; possibly TRBD1 or TRBD2 for D (7 bases each). CDR3 size: 15 residues. Trimming cost V 3 bases and J 0 bases, with 12 bases left between them. The germline V gene encodes CDR1 MDHEN and CDR2 SYDVKM. In nucleotides, the CDR3 is TGTGCCAGCAGTTTGGCCAGGGGGGGCTCCTACGAGCAGTACTTC. Translation gives CASSLARGGSYEQYF.

This clone was counted between two and nine times. The V gene is TRBV4-1, the J gene TRBJ2-1; D perhaps matches TRBD1 (6 bases). Germline V gene data show CDR1 as MGHRA and CDR2 as YSYEKL. V lost 3 bases to trimming and J lost 9 bases, with 15 bases between them. The CDR3 contains 14 residues. This chain's CDR3 is CASSHPTGLGEQFF. The CDR3 nucleotides are TGCGCCAGCAGCCATCCTACAGGGTTGGGTGAGCAGTTCTTC.

The chain is built from TRBV29-1 and TRBJ2-1; TRBD2 matches 10 bases. V dropped 4 bases and J dropped 1; count of bases not matched to a gene: 16. This CDR3 comprises 19 residues. Germline V gene data show CDR1 as SQVTM and CDR2 as ANQGSEA. Here the CDR3 reads CSVGGSSGRAPSSYNEQFF. The DNA for the CDR3 is TGCAGCGTTGGGGGGTCCAGCGGGAGGGCCCCCTCTTCCTACAATGAGCAGTTCTTC.

V gene TRBV11-3 combines with J gene TRBJ2-7; 14 bases agree with TRBD2. Per the germline V gene, CDR1 is SGHNT and CDR2 is YENEEA. V lost 5 bases, J lost 7 bases, and 4 bases stayed unmatched. The CDR3 consists of 14 residues. CDR3 DNA sequence: TGTGCCAGCAGCCCGGGACTAGCGGGAGCTGAGCAGTACTTC. Protein product: CASSPGLAGAEQYF.

V gene TRBV5-6 combines with J gene TRBJ1-1, with TRBD1 matching over 7 bases. The trim removed 0 bases at V and 8 bases at J, leaving 19 bases unmatched. The CDR3 totals 18 residues. Germline assignment: CDR1 SGHDT and CDR2 YYEEEE. Here the CDR3 DNA reads TGTGCCAGCAGCTTGGTAGCTTGGAGCCCAAGGGGGCGGGACGAAGCTTTCTTT. Encoded protein: CASSLVAWSPRGRDEAFF.

CDR3 protein: CASSFGGLLNEQFF. The CDR3 DNA sequence: TGTGCCAGCAGCTTCGGGGGGCTTCTAAATGAGCAGTTCTTC. This chain joins TRBV7-3 and TRBJ2-1, with D possibly matching TRBD2 (7 bases). Per the germline V gene, CDR1 is SGHTA and CDR2 is FQGTGA. V was pared by 3 bases and J by 7 bases, with 13 bases between. This CDR3 contains 14 residues.

The chain combines TRBV19 with TRBJ2-2; 10 nucleotides match TRBD1. Germline CDR1 is LNHDA and CDR2 is SQIVND (reference sequence). The CDR3 is 15 amino acids. Unmatched junction bases numbered 5, after V lost 4 bases and J lost 6 bases. The CDR3 reads CASSTDRGQAGELFF. In DNA form, the CDR3 reads TGTGCCAGTAGTACTGACAGGGGGCAGGCCGGGGAGCTGTTTTTT.

The table lists this clone with a count of one. This chain links TRBV30 with TRBJ2-2; TRBD2 matches 7 bases. J lost 10 bases, V lost 2 bases, and 7 bases had no gene match. CDR1 GTSNPN and CDR2 SVGIG come from the germline V gene (reference sequence). CDR3 size: 13 residues. The DNA of the CDR3 is TGTGCCTGGAGTACTCCGGCGGGAGAGGAGCTGTTTTTT. The encoded protein is CAWSTPAGEELFF.

The CDR3 bases are TGCGCCAGCAGCTTTATGGGGGGGAACACCGGGGAGCTGTTTTTT. It is translated as CASSFMGGNTGELFF. This chain joins TRBV5-1 and TRBJ2-2; tentatively, D is TRBD2 (6 bases). V gave up 2 bases and J gave up 1 base, with 9 bases separating them. Germline CDR1 and CDR2: SGHRS and YFSETQ. CDR3 length equals 15 residues.

The rearrangement joins TRBV6-5 to TRBJ2-7; unclear D gene. Germline-derived CDR1 and CDR2 are MNHEY and SVGAGI. The V gene lost 2 bases and the J gene lost 4 bases, with 9 bases spanning the gap. The CDR3 has 13 residues. CDR3 DNA: TGTGCCAGCAGTTACGGGTCGACGTACGAGCAGTACTTC. This sequence encodes CASSYGSTYEQYF.

This clone was found once. V is TRBV7-3 and J is TRBJ1-2; no reliable D call. CDR3 length equals 15 residues. V was cut by 5 bases and J by 1 base, with 14 bases left in between. Per the germline V gene, CDR1 is SGHTA and CDR2 is FQGTGA. CDR3 sequence: CASSAAAGLNYGYTF. The CDR3 nucleotides are TGTGCCAGCAGCGCAGCAGCGGGCCTTAACTATGGCTACACCTTC.

The chain carries TRBV4-1 and TRBJ2-2; D perhaps matches TRBD2 (5 bases). CDR1 is MGHRA, CDR2 YSYEKL, per germline. Trimming took 1 base from V and 0 from J, leaving 9 bases between them. The CDR3 is made up of 16 amino acids. CDR3 sequence: CASSQVRAANTGELFF. The CDR3 coding sequence is TGCGCCAGCAGCCAAGTTCGAGCGGCGAACACCGGGGAGCTGTTTTTT.

This chain uses TRBV4-2 with TRBJ1-1; D is ambiguous. Looked up from germline, CDR1 is LGHNA and CDR2 is YNFKEQ. CDR3 size: 15 residues. V dropped 0 bases and J dropped 0 bases, with 8 bases sitting between them. CDR3 region: CASSQDSMLNTEAFF. The CDR3 bases are TGTGCCAGCAGCCAAGATTCGATGCTGAACACTGAAGCTTTCTTT.

The chain employs TRBV28 and TRBJ1-1; 9 nucleotides match TRBD1. CDR1 is MDHEN and CDR2 is SYDVKM in the germline V gene. Losses at the gene ends were 6 bases for V and 6 bases for J; bases not matched to a gene: 11. This CDR3 has 15 residues. CDR3 sequence: CASRITGTGRAEAFF. In DNA form, the CDR3 reads TGTGCCAGCAGGATAACCGGGACAGGGAGGGCTGAAGCTTTCTTT.

The chain employs TRBV9 and TRBJ2-3, with 9 bases that match TRBD2. J lost 6 bases, V lost 3 bases, and 5 bases had no gene match. The germline CDR1 and CDR2 sequences are SGDLS and YYNGEE. This CDR3 spans 14 amino acids. CDR3 region: CASSALAGRDTQYF. CDR3 DNA sequence: TGTGCCAGCAGCGCCCTAGCGGGACGTGATACGCAGTATTTT. Combining the CDR3 with reference TRBV9 and TRBJ2-3 gives the whole variable domain DSGVTQTPKHLITATGQRVTLRCSPRSGDLSVYWYQQSLDQGLQFLIQYYNGEERAKGNILERFSAQQFPDLHSELNLSSLELGDSALYFCASSALAGRDTQYFGPGTRLTVL.

CDR3 amino acids: CASSIGNSGANVLTF. In DNA, the CDR3 is TGTGCCAGTAGTATTGGGAACTCTGGGGCCAACGTCCTGACTTTC. The chain uses TRBV19 and TRBJ2-6; D is unresolved. Germline V gene data show CDR1 as LNHDA and CDR2 as SQIVND (reference sequence). Trimming cost V 3 bases and J 0 bases, with 6 bases left between them. The CDR3 has 15 residues.

This clone was seen just once. V usage is TRBV28 and J usage is TRBJ1-6, with D possibly matching TRBD1 (5 bases). Germline loops: CDR1 MDHEN, CDR2 SYDVKM. CDR3 length equals 15 residues. V was shortened by 3 bases and J by 9 bases, with 15 bases between the two germline ends. The CDR3 nucleotides are TGTGCCAGCAGTTTTCGGGACGGACTCCTTTCACCCCTCCACTTT. Translating it yields CASSFRDGLLSPLHF.